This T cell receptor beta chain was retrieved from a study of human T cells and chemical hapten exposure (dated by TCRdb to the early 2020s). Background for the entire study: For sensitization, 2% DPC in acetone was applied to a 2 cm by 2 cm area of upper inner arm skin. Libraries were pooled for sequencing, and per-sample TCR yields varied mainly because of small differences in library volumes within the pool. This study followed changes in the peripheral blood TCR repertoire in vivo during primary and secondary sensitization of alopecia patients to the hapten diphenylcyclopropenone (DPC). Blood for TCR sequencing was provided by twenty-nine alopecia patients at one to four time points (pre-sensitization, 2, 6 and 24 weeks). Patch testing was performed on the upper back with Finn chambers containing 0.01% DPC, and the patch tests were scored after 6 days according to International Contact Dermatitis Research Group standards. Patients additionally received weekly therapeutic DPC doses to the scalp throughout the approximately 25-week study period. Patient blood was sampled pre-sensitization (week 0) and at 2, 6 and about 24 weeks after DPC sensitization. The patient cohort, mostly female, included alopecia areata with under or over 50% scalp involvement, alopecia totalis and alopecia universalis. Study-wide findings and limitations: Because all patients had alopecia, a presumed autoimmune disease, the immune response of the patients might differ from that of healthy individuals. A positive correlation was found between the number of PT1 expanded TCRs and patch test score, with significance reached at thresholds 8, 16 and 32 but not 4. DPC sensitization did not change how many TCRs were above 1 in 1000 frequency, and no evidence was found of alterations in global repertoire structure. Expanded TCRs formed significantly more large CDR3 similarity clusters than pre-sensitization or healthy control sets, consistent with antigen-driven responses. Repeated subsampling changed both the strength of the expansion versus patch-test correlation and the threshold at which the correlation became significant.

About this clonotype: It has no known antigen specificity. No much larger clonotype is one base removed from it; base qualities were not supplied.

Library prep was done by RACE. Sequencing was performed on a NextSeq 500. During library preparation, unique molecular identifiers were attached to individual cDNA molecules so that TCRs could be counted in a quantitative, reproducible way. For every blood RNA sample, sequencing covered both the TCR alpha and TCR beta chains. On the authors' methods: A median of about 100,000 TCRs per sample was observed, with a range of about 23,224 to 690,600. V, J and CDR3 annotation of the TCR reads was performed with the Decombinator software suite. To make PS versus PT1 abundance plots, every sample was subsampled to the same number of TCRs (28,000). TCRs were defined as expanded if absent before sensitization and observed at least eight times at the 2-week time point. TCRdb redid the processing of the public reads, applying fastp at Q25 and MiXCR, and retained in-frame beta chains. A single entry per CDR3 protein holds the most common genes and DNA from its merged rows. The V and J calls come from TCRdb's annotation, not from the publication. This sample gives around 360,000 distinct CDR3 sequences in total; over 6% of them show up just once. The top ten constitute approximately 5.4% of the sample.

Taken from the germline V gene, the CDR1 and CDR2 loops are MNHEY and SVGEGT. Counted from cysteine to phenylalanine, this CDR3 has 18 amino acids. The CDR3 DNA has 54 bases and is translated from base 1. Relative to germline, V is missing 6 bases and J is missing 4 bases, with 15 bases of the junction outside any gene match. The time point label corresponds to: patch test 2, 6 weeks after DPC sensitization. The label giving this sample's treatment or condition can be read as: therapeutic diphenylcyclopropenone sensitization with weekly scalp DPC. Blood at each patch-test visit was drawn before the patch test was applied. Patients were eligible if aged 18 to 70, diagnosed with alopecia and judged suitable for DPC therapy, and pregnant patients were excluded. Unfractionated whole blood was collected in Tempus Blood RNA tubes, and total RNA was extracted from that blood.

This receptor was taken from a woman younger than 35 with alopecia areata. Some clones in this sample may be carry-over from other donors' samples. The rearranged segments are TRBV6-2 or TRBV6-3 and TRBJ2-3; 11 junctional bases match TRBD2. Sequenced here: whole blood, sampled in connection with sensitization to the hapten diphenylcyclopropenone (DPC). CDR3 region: CASSQIAGGPPGADTQYF. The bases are TGTGCCAGCAGCCAAATAGCGGGGGGGCCCCCGGGTGCAGATACGCAGTATTTT.